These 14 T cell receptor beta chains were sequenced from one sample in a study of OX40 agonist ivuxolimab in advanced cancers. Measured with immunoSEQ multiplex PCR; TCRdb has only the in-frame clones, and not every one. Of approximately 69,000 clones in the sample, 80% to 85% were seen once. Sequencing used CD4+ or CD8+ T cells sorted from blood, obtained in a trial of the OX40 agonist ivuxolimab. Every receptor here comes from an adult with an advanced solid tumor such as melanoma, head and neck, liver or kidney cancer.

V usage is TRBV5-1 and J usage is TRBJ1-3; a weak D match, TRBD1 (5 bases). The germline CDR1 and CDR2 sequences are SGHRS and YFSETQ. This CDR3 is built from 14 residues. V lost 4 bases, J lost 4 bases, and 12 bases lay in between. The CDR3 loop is CASSTGGNGNTIYF. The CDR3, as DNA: TGCGCCAGCAGCACTGGGGGAAACGGAAACACCATATATTTT.

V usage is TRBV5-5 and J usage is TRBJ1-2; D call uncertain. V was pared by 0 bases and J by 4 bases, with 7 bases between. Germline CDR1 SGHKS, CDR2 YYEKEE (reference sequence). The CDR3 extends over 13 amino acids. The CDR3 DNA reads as TGTGCCAGCAGCTTGGACTGGGCCTATGGCTACACCTTC. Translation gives CASSLDWAYGYTF.

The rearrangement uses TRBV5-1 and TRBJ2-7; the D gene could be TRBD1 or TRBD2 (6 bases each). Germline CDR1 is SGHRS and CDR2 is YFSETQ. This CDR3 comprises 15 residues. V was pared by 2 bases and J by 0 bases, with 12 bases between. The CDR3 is CASSLVPGASYEQYF. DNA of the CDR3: TGCGCCAGCAGCTTAGTGCCGGGGGCCTCCTACGAGCAGTACTTC.

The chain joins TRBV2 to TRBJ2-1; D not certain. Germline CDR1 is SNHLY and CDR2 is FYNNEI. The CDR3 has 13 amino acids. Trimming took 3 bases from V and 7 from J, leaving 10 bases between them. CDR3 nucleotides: TGTGCCAGCAGTGAGTTTTGGGAAAATGAGCAGTTCTTC. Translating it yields CASSEFWENEQFF.

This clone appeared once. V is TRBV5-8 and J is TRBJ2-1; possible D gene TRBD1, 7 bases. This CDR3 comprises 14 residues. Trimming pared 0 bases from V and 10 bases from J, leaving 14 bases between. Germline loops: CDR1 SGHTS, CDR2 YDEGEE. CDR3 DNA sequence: TGTGCCAGCAGCTTGGCCGCCAGGGGGGCAGAGCAGTTCTTC. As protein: CASSLAARGAEQFF.

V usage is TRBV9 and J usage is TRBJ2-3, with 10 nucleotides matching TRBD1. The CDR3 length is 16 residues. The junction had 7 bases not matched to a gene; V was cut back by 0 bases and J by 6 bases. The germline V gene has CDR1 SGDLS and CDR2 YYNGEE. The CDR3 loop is CASSVETGTGADTQYF. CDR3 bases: TGTGCCAGCAGCGTAGAAACAGGGACAGGGGCCGATACGCAGTATTTT.

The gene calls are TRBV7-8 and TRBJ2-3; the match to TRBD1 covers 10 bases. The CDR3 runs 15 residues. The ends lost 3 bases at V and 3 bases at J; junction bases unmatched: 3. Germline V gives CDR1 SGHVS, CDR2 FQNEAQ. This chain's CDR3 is CASSFGQGGTDTQYF. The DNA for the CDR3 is TGTGCCAGCAGCTTCGGACAGGGGGGAACAGATACGCAGTATTTT.

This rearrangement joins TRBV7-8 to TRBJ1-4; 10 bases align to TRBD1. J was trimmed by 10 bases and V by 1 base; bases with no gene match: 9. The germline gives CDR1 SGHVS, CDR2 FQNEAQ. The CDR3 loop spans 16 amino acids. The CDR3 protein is CASSLVTGGALGKLFF. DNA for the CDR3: TGTGCCAGCAGCTTAGTGACAGGGGGCGCTTTGGGAAAACTGTTTTTT.

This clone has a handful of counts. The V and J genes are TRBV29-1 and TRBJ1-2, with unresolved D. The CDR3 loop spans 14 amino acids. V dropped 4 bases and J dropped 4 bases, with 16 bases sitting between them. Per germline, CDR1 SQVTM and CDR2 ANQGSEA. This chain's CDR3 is CSVGGTASLYGYTF. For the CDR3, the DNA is TGCAGCGTTGGGGGTACGGCCAGCCTCTATGGCTACACCTTC.

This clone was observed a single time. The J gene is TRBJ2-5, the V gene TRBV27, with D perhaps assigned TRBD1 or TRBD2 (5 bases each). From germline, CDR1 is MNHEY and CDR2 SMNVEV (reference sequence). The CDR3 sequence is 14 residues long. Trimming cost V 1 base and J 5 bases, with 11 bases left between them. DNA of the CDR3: TGTGCCAGCAGTTTATGGGGGAGAGGGGAGACCCAGTACTTC. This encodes CASSLWGRGETQYF.

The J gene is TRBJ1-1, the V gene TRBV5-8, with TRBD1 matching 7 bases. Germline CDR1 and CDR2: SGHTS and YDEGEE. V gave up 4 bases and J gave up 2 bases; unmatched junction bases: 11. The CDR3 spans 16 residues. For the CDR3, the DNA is TGTGCCAGCAGCCCCGCCCCGACAGGGTTCAACACTGAAGCTTTCTTT. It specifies CASSPAPTGFNTEAFF.

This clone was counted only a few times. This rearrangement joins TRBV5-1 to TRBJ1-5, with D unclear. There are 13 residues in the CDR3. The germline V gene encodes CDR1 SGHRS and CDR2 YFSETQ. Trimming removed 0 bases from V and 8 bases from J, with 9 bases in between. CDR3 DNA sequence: TGCGCCAGCAGCTTGGGGGGTGGGGAGCCCCAGCATTTT. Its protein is CASSLGGGEPQHF.

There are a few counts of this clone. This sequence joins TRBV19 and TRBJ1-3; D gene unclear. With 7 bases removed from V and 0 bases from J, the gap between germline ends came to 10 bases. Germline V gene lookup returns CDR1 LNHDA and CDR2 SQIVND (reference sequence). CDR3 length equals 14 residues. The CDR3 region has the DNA TGTGCCAGTAAAGAGACCGTCTCTGGAAACACCATATATTTT. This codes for CASKETVSGNTIYF. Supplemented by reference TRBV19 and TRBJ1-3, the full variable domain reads DGGITQSPKYLFRKEGQNVTLSCEQNLNHDAMYWYRQDPGQGLRLIYYSQIVNDFQKGDIAEGYSVSREKKESFPLTVTSAQKNPTAFYLCASKETVSGNTIYFGEGSWLTVV.

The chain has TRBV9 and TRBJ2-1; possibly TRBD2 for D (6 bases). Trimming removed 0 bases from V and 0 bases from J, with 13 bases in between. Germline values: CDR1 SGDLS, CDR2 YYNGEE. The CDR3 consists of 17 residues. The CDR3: CASSVVDSGVSYNEQFF. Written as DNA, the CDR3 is TGTGCCAGCAGCGTAGTGGATAGCGGAGTCTCCTACAATGAGCAGTTCTTC.